The 6 T cell receptor beta chains presented below share a single source sample, sequenced in a study of blood T cell repertoires in COVID-19. Clones were sequenced by immunoSEQ multiplex PCR, and TCRdb holds only the in-frame ones, with some missing. The data contain about 24,000 clones, 89% of them singletons. The sequenced sample consisted of peripheral blood. The receptors here all came from a woman aged 70 to 79 with active COVID-19.

This clone appeared once. The CDR3 sequence: CASSLGQGHRPQHF. As DNA, the CDR3 is TGTGCCAGCAGTCTGGGACAGGGACACAGGCCCCAGCATTTT. The gene calls are TRBV6-2 or TRBV6-3 and TRBJ1-5; 9 bases are shared with TRBD1. Germline values: CDR1 MNHEY, CDR2 SVGEGT. This CDR3 is 14 amino acids long. Germline trimming cut 5 bases from V and 9 bases from J; bases unmatched to any gene: 8.

The chain is built from TRBV6-1 and TRBJ2-5; 13 positions match TRBD2. CDR1 is MNHNS, CDR2 SASEGT, per germline. Trimming took 0 bases from V and 4 from J; bases not matched to a gene: 14. CDR3 length: 20 residues. CDR3 DNA sequence: TGTGCCAGCAGTGAAGCGGGGCGATTGACTAGCGGGGGGTTGGGAGAGACCCAGTACTTC. It translates to CASSEAGRLTSGGLGETQYF.

The V gene is TRBV24-1, the J gene TRBJ2-5, with TRBD2 matching over 11 bases. Germline V gene sequence: CDR1 KGHDR, CDR2 SFDVKD. V lost 3 bases to trimming and J lost 4 bases; unmatched junction nucleotides: 6. The CDR3 runs 16 residues. CDR3 amino acids: CATSDPRSGGAETQYF. CDR3 nucleotides: TGTGCCACCAGTGATCCCCGTAGCGGGGGGGCAGAGACCCAGTACTTC.

The J gene is TRBJ2-1, the V gene TRBV11-3, with a possible D match to TRBD1 (6 bases). V lost 0 bases, J lost 10 bases, and 13 bases lay in between. This CDR3 contains 14 residues. Germline lookup yields CDR1 SGHNT and CDR2 YENEEA. The CDR3 nucleotides are TGTGCCAGCAGCTTAGAACCTCAAGGGGGAGAGCAGTTCTTC. Its protein product is CASSLEPQGGEQFF.

Here the CDR3 DNA reads TGTGCCAGCTCGAGACAGAGACCCATGAACACTGAAGCTTTCTTT. Protein: CASSRQRPMNTEAFF. V usage is TRBV2 and J usage is TRBJ1-1, with D possibly matching TRBD1 (5 bases). Germline V gene data show CDR1 as SNHLY and CDR2 as FYNNEI. This CDR3 contains 15 residues. With 8 bases removed from V and 0 bases from J, the gap between germline ends came to 16 bases. Complete variable domain (other parts from reference TRBV2 and TRBJ1-1): EPEVTQTPSHQVTQMGQEVILRCVPISNHLYFYWYRQILGQKVEFLVSFYNNEISEKSEIFDDQFSVERPDGSNFTLKIRSTKLEDSAMYFCASSRQRPMNTEAFFGQGTRLTVV.

This sequence joins TRBV3-1 (or the pseudogene TRBV3-2) and TRBJ2-7; tentative D call: TRBD1 (6 bases). V was cut by 0 bases and J by 7 bases, with 16 bases left in between. Looked up from germline, CDR1 is LGHDT and CDR2 is YNNKEL (reference sequence). CDR3 length: 15 residues. CDR3 region: CASSQDAGALGEQYF. The CDR3 nucleotides are TGTGCCAGCAGCCAAGACGCAGGGGCCCTGGGGGAGCAGTACTTC.